These 29 T cell receptor beta chains were all obtained from the same sample, sequenced in a study of blood T cell repertoires in COVID-19. Sequenced by immunoSEQ multiplex PCR; TCRdb stores in-frame clones only, minus some. Here the sample spans 250,000 to 400,000 clones, 88% being singletons. The specimen was peripheral blood. The receptor source for this set is a woman in her twenties or thirties with COVID-19, enrolled during active disease.

V is TRBV28 and J is TRBJ1-5; weak D call: TRBD1 (5 bases). Germline CDR1 and CDR2: MDHEN and SYDVKM. The CDR3 covers 15 residues. Between the trimmed V and J ends, which lost 8 bases and 4 bases, there was a span of 18 bases. Written as DNA, the CDR3 is TGTGCCAGCCACGAGTTTACGACAGAGAATCAGCCCCAGCATTTT. This translates into CASHEFTTENQPQHF.

This chain uses TRBV6-5 with TRBJ1-1; the D gene is possibly TRBD1 (6 bases). The CDR3 extends over 11 amino acids. Germline CDR1 reads MNHEY; CDR2 reads SVGAGI. The V and J ends lost 6 bases and 8 bases respectively, with 10 bases between them. The CDR3 sequence is CASRGTGEAFF. In DNA form, the CDR3 reads TGTGCCAGCAGGGGTACAGGGGAAGCTTTCTTT.

V usage is TRBV11-2 and J usage is TRBJ2-1; TRBD1 matches 8 bases. Germline V gene sequence: CDR1 SGHAT, CDR2 FQNNGV. The CDR3 contains 15 residues. V shed 1 base and J 2 bases; nucleotides not matched to a gene: 1. CDR3 protein: CASSLGTGPYNEQFF. Here the CDR3 DNA reads TGTGCCAGCAGCTTAGGGACAGGGCCCTACAATGAGCAGTTCTTC.

CDR3 sequence: CASSDTDRSRGGSPLHF. The CDR3 DNA sequence: TGTGCCAGCAGTGACACGGACAGGTCCAGGGGAGGTTCACCCCTCCACTTT. The rearrangement links TRBV6-4 to TRBJ1-6; 7 bases agree with TRBD1. Looked up from germline, CDR1 is MRHNA and CDR2 is SNTAGT. Losses at the gene ends were 2 bases for V and 9 bases for J; bases not matched to a gene: 13. The CDR3 contains 17 residues.

The rearrangement links TRBV10-3 to TRBJ1-3; D might be TRBD1 (5 bases). CDR3 length equals 18 residues. The V gene's germline CDR1 is ENHRY and CDR2 SYGVKD. Trimming took 1 base from V and 5 from J, leaving 21 bases between them. Written as DNA, the CDR3 is TGTGCCATCAGTGAGTGGGGTGACAGCGCCGGTTCACGAAACACCATATATTTT. It yields the protein CAISEWGDSAGSRNTIYF.

The J gene is TRBJ1-3, the V gene TRBV7-2; no clear D gene. The CDR3 length is 16 residues. V was shortened by 1 base and J by 0 bases, with 10 bases between the two germline ends. Germline CDR1 is SGHTA and CDR2 is FQGNSA. The CDR3 DNA is TGTGCCAGCAGCTTAGGGGCAGGTATCTCTGGAAACACCATATATTTT. It yields the protein CASSLGAGISGNTIYF.

The CDR3 nucleotides are TGTGCCAGCAGTGAACAGGGATATCAGCCCCAGCATTTT. It encodes CASSEQGYQPQHF. V gene TRBV2 combines with J gene TRBJ1-5, with D perhaps TRBD1 (5 bases). The V gene lost 2 bases and the J gene lost 5 bases, with 7 bases spanning the gap. CDR1 SNHLY and CDR2 FYNNEI come from the germline V gene. The CDR3 totals 13 residues.

A remark on this clone: Just one base apart from a much larger clone, this may be a read error. The chain joins TRBV7-2 to TRBJ2-7; D call uncertain. Trimming left V 3 bases short and J 2 bases short, with 8 bases between. Germline lookup yields CDR1 SGHTA and CDR2 FQGNSA. The CDR3 contains 13 residues. CDR3 residues: CASSFGQTYEQYF. CDR3 nucleotides: TGTGCCAGCAGCTTTGGGCAAACCTACGAGCAGTACTTC.

The rearrangement joins TRBV13 to TRBJ1-4; TRBD1 matches at 7 bases. This CDR3 is built from 14 residues. Germline lookup yields CDR1 PRHDT and CDR2 FYEKMQ (reference sequence). V dropped 5 bases and J dropped 8; count of bases not matched to a gene: 8. CDR3 region: CASSLRGFSEKLFF. The DNA of the CDR3 is TGTGCCAGCAGCCTCAGGGGGTTTAGCGAAAAACTGTTTTTT.

This chain links TRBV19 with TRBJ2-5, with D tentatively TRBD1 (6 bases). V was pared by 5 bases and J by 2 bases, with 18 bases between. Germline lookup yields CDR1 LNHDA and CDR2 SQIVND (reference sequence). The CDR3 is 16 residues long. In DNA, the CDR3 is TGTGCCAGTAGTCCCGGAGGACAGAGATTACAAGAGACCCAGTACTTC. It encodes CASSPGGQRLQETQYF.

Concerning this clone: The sample has other DNA sequences that encode this CDR3 too. This chain uses TRBV6-5 with TRBJ1-1; D gene uncertain. With 2 bases removed from V and 7 bases from J, the gap between germline ends came to 5 bases. In germline, CDR1 is MNHEY, CDR2 SVGAGI. The CDR3 runs to 11 residues. As DNA, the CDR3 is TGTGCCAGCAGTTACAGAGGTGAAGCTTTCTTT. Its translation: CASSYRGEAFF.

V gene TRBV3-1 (or the pseudogene TRBV3-2) combines with J gene TRBJ1-4; no clear D gene. The V gene's germline CDR1 is LGHDT and CDR2 YNNKEL (reference sequence). V lost 6 bases and J lost 8, with 13 bases in between. This CDR3 region has 13 residues. CDR3 coding DNA: TGTGCCAGCAGATTGACCGGGGAGGAAAAACTGTTTTTT. Translating it yields CASRLTGEEKLFF.

The chain recombines TRBV7-3 with TRBJ1-3; 8 bases are shared with TRBD1. The CDR3 runs 13 residues. V dropped 5 bases and J dropped 7; count of bases not matched to a gene: 4. CDR1 SGHTA and CDR2 FQGTGA come from the germline V gene. The CDR3 region is CASSQGAGNTIYF. CDR3 in DNA: TGTGCCAGCAGCCAGGGGGCAGGGAACACCATATATTTT.

The rearrangement links TRBV4-2 to TRBJ1-1, with 7 bases matching TRBD1. The CDR3 covers 16 residues. V lost 0 bases and J lost 0; bases outside the gene matches: 4. Germline V gives CDR1 LGHNA, CDR2 YNFKEQ. This chain's CDR3 is CASSQETGWMNTEAFF. CDR3 coding DNA: TGTGCCAGCAGCCAAGAGACAGGGTGGATGAACACTGAAGCTTTCTTT.

J is TRBJ2-2 and V is TRBV7-9, with TRBD1 matching over 9 bases. This CDR3 region has 17 residues. Looked up from germline, CDR1 is SEHNR and CDR2 is FQNEAQ (reference sequence). V shed 5 bases, J shed 4 bases, and the junction held 11 bases outside the gene matches. CDR3: CASSRAGDRDLTGELFF. The CDR3 DNA reads TGTGCCAGCAGCCGGGCAGGGGACAGGGATCTCACCGGGGAGCTGTTTTTT.

This chain uses TRBV6-5 with TRBJ1-5; perhaps TRBD1 as D (5 bases). The V end was cut by 8 bases, the J end by 3 bases, with 14 bases between. CDR1 is MNHEY and CDR2 is SVGAGI in the germline V gene. The CDR3 is 14 residues long. The CDR3 sequence is CASRTGGNNQPQHF. The CDR3 DNA sequence: TGTGCCAGCCGGACCGGGGGTAACAATCAGCCCCAGCATTTT.

The chain employs TRBV5-5 and TRBJ1-5; D ambiguous. Trimming removed 4 bases from V and 6 bases from J, with 11 bases in between. Germline CDR1 is SGHKS and CDR2 is YYEKEE (reference sequence). The CDR3 contains 13 residues. CDR3: CASSPDRGQPQHF. The CDR3 DNA sequence: TGTGCCAGCAGCCCCGACCGGGGTCAGCCCCAGCATTTT.

The V and J genes are TRBV5-4 and TRBJ1-4, with TRBD1 as a possible D gene (5 bases). The CDR3 covers 15 residues. With 4 bases removed from V and 4 bases from J, the gap between germline ends came to 14 bases. CDR1 is SGHNT, CDR2 YYREEE, per germline (reference sequence). The CDR3 loop reads CASSSPGLDNEKLFF. DNA for the CDR3: TGTGCCAGCAGCAGCCCAGGGTTGGATAATGAAAAACTGTTTTTT.

V is TRBV19 and J is TRBJ2-1; D is perhaps TRBD2 (5 bases). The ends were cut back, 3 bases at V and 6 bases at J, with 15 bases in the middle. The CDR3 totals 15 residues. Germline V gene data show CDR1 as LNHDA and CDR2 as SQIVND (reference sequence). CDR3 nucleotide sequence: TGTGCCAGTAGTATCAAGGACTCAAGTCTCAATGAGCAGTTCTTC. Protein product: CASSIKDSSLNEQFF. The entire variable domain, with the rest obtained from reference TRBV19 and TRBJ2-1, is as follows: DGGITQSPKYLFRKEGQNVTLSCEQNLNHDAMYWYRQDPGQGLRLIYYSQIVNDFQKGDIAEGYSVSREKKESFPLTVTSAQKNPTAFYLCASSIKDSSLNEQFFGPGTRLTVL.

V usage is TRBV7-9 and J usage is TRBJ1-2; D unresolved. CDR1 and CDR2 from the germline V gene are SEHNR and FQNEAQ (reference sequence). This CDR3 is 15 amino acids long. V was pared by 0 bases and J by 7 bases, with 15 bases between. CDR3 DNA: TGTGCCAGCAGCTTAGCGCGACTGGGTTATGGTGGCTACACCTTC. Residues: CASSLARLGYGGYTF.

This chain connects TRBV18 to TRBJ1-3; unclear D gene. The V end was cut by 4 bases, the J end by 4 bases, with 11 bases between. CDR1 and CDR2 (germline): KGHSH, LQKENI. There are 14 residues in the CDR3. In DNA, the CDR3 is TGTGCCAGCTCACTGGCAGCGGACGGAAACACCATATATTTT. Translated: CASSLAADGNTIYF.

This sequence joins TRBV2 and TRBJ1-2, with unresolved D. Per germline, CDR1 SNHLY and CDR2 FYNNEI. V was shortened by 4 bases and J by 1 base, with 10 bases between the two germline ends. The CDR3 extends over 14 amino acids. This CDR3 is CASSGQTFNYGYTF. The CDR3 region has the DNA TGTGCCAGCAGTGGGCAGACTTTTAACTATGGCTACACCTTC.

This chain uses TRBV7-8 with TRBJ1-5; D is unresolved. The V gene's germline CDR1 is SGHVS and CDR2 FQNEAQ. The CDR3 length is 16 residues. V gave up 1 base and J gave up 6 bases, with 16 bases separating them. The CDR3 is CASSLGAGNLVQPQHF. The CDR3 nucleotides read TGTGCCAGCAGCTTAGGGGCAGGAAACTTGGTTCAGCCCCAGCATTTT. The full variable domain, in which reference TRBV7-8 and TRBJ1-5 provide the parts outside the CDR3, is GAGVSQSPRYKVAKRGQDVALRCDPISGHVSLFWYQQALGQGPEFLTYFQNEAQLDKSGLPSDRFFAERPEGSVSTLKIQRTQQEDSAVYLCASSLGAGNLVQPQHFGDGTRLSIL.

The rearrangement links TRBV24-1 to TRBJ1-1; D might be TRBD1 (5 bases). Germline CDR1 KGHDR, CDR2 SFDVKD. The CDR3 runs 13 residues. The CDR3 loop is CAWQGTLNTEAFF. Written as DNA, the CDR3 is TGTGCTTGGCAGGGAACACTGAACACTGAAGCTTTCTTT.

This clone occurred once. The genes are TRBV29-1 and TRBJ2-6, with a possible D match to TRBD1 (5 bases). Trimming took 5 bases from V and 4 from J, leaving 9 bases between them. The germline V gene has CDR1 SQVTM and CDR2 ANQGSEA. CDR3 length: 13 amino acids. CDR3 sequence: CSVKTAGANVLTF. The CDR3 nucleotides read TGCAGCGTTAAGACAGCAGGGGCCAACGTCCTGACTTTC.

This sequence joins TRBV6-2 or TRBV6-3 and TRBJ2-1, with 9 nucleotides matching TRBD2. The CDR3 contains 14 residues. CDR1 and CDR2 from the germline V gene are MNHEY and SVGEGT. Trimming cost V 4 bases and J 4 bases; bases outside gene matches: 2. This chain's CDR3 is CASSLAGVYNEQFF. The CDR3 nucleotides are TGTGCCAGCAGTTTAGCGGGGGTTTACAATGAGCAGTTCTTC.

This chain joins TRBV28 and TRBJ1-2; 9 bases align to TRBD1. This CDR3 spans 16 amino acids. The trim removed 1 base at V and 8 bases at J, leaving 11 bases unmatched. Germline CDR1 and CDR2: MDHEN and SYDVKM. This chain's CDR3 is CASSLYEETGGRGYTF. CDR3 coding DNA: TGTGCCAGCAGTTTATACGAAGAAACAGGGGGCCGGGGCTACACCTTC.

This rearrangement joins TRBV10-1 to TRBJ1-1; 7 nucleotides line up with TRBD1. The V gene end was trimmed by 6 bases and the J gene end by 5 bases; junction bases not matched to a gene: 9. The CDR3 totals 14 residues. Germline V gene data show CDR1 as WNHNN and CDR2 as SYGVQD (reference sequence). The CDR3 DNA is TGCGCCAGCAGCCGAACAGGGGAGGCAACTGAAGCTTTCTTT. Its translation: CASSRTGEATEAFF.

This clone came up once. This rearrangement joins TRBV7-2 to TRBJ1-6, with D hard to call. V was cut by 5 bases and J by 7 bases, with 9 bases left in between. The CDR3 totals 13 residues. Per the germline V gene, CDR1 is SGHTA and CDR2 is FQGNSA. The CDR3 region has the DNA TGTGCCAGCAGCCTTAACGGGAATTCACCCCTCCACTTT. Protein sequence: CASSLNGNSPLHF.